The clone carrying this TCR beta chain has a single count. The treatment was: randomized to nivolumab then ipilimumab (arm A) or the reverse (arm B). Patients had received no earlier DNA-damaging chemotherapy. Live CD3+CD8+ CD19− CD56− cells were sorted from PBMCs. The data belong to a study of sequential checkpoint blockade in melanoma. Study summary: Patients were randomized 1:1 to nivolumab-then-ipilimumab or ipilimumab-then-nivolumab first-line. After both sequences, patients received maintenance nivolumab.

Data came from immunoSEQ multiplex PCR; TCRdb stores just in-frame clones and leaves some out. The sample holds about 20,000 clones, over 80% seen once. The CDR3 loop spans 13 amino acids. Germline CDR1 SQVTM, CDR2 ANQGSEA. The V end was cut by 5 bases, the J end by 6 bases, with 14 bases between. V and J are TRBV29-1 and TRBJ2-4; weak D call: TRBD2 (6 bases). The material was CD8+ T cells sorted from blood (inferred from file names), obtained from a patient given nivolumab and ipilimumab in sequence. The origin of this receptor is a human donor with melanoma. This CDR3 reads CSVWLASINIQYF. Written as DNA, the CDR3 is TGCAGCGTTTGGCTAGCGTCGATAAACATTCAGTACTTC.